One and the same sample provided the 2 T cell receptor beta chains below, sequenced in a study of human T cells and chemical hapten exposure. In TCRdb, the RACE reads were re-called with MiXCR into one record per CDR3 protein. The sample lists more than 30,000 distinct CDR3 sequences; around 6.8% were seen once. Time point denoted: patch test 1, 2 weeks after DPC sensitization. As to treatment: therapeutic diphenylcyclopropenone sensitization with weekly scalp DPC. It was unfractionated whole blood from which total RNA was extracted. Source: whole blood, taken in connection with sensitization to the hapten diphenylcyclopropenone (DPC). The source of these receptors is a woman under 40 with alopecia areata. Some clones in this sample may be carry-over from other donors' samples.

This clonotype was seen ten or more times. The chain joins TRBV5-6 to TRBJ1-5; D might be TRBD1 (6 bases). The germline gives CDR1 SGHDT, CDR2 YYEEEE. The ends were cut back, 0 bases at V and 7 bases at J, with 17 bases in the middle. The CDR3 covers 16 residues. The CDR3 DNA follows: TGTGCCAGCAGCTTGGATGGGGGCTCGTCCGACCAGCCCCAGCATTTT. Its translation is CASSLDGGSSDQPQHF. Complete variable domain (other parts from reference TRBV5-6 and TRBJ1-5): DAGVTQSPTHLIKTRGQQVTLRCSPKSGHDTVSWYQQALGQGPQFIFQYYEEEERQRGNFPDRFSGHQFPNYSSELNVNALLLGDSALYLCASSLDGGSSDQPQHFGDGTRLSIL.

This clonotype came up many times. This rearrangement joins TRBV6-2 or TRBV6-3 to TRBJ2-5; the D is unclear. The CDR3 covers 12 residues. Looked up from germline, CDR1 is MNHEY and CDR2 is SVGEGT. The V end lost 7 bases, the J end lost 4 bases, and 10 bases lay between the germline ends. The CDR3 here is CASTRTRETQYF. In nucleotides, the CDR3 is TGTGCCAGCACCAGGACGAGAGAGACCCAGTACTTC.